The source of this T cell receptor (beta chain) is a study of blood T cell repertoires in COVID-19. Study-level background: Italy, Spain and the United States were the sources of the convalescent and acute COVID-19 samples. PBMCs, B-cell-depleted T cells, or T cells were the source of the cDNA or gDNA that made up the material.

Germline lookup yields CDR1 MNHEY and CDR2 SMNVEV (reference sequence). The CDR3 is 15 amino acids. Trimming took off 5 bases at V and 5 bases at J, with 18 bases between the two ends. In the original analysis: It was from reference gene primer amplification that nucleated cell counts were estimated. Repertoires were generated with immunoSEQ multiplex PCR, while TCRdb's copy carries only in-frame clones and drops some. V and J calls and clone size are copied from that table; D and trimming were computed from the DNA. The repertoire consists of more than 150,000 clones, with about 93% occurring once and the leading ten covering about 0.76%.

The chain has TRBV27 and TRBJ2-5, with D perhaps TRBD2 (5 bases). Specimen: peripheral blood. This receptor was identified in a man in his thirties or forties with COVID-19, enrolled during active disease. CDR3 region: CASSPLDLPGETQYF. For the CDR3, the DNA is TGTGCCAGCAGTCCCCTGGACTTACCGGGGGAGACCCAGTACTTC.